This T cell receptor beta chain is drawn from a study of immune evolution from preneoplasia to lung adenocarcinoma. Between about 2014 and 2018, patients underwent resection in Japan or China. Produced via immunoSEQ multiplex PCR; TCRdb's table is partial and in-frame only. The sample lists several thousand clones, over 80% occurring once. The V end lost 2 bases, the J end lost 5 bases, and 13 bases lay between the germline ends. Germline values: CDR1 SGHTA, CDR2 FQGTGA. The CDR3 runs to 15 residues. The specimen was FFPE lung adenocarcinoma in situ tissue. This chain links TRBV7-3 with TRBJ2-1, with D perhaps matching TRBD1 or TRBD2 (5 bases each). The receptor was derived from a donor of 70 years or more with lung adenocarcinoma. The CDR3 nucleotides read TGTGCCAGCAGCTTACGGGGCGGGCGAGACAATGAGCAGTTCTTC. As protein: CASSLRGGRDNEQFF.